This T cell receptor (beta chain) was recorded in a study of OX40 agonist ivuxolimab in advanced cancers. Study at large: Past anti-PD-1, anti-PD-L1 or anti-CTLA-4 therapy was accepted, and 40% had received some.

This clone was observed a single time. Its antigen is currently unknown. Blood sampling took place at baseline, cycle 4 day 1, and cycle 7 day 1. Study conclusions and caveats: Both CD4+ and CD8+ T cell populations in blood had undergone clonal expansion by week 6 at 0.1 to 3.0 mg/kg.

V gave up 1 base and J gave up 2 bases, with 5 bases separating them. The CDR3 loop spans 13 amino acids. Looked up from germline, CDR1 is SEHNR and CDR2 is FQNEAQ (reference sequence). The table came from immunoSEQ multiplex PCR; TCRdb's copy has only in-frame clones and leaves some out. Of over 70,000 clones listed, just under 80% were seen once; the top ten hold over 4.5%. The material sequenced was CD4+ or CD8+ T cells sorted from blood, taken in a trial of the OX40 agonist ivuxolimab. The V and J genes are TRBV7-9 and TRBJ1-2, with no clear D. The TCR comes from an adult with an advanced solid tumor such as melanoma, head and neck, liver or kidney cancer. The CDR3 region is CASSLGENYGYTF. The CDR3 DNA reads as TGTGCCAGCAGCTTAGGAGAGAACTATGGCTACACCTTC. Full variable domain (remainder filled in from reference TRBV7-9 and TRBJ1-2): DTGVSQNPRHKITKRGQNVTFRCDPISEHNRLYWYRQTLGQGPEFLTYFQNEAQLEKSRLLSDRFSAERPKGSFSTLEIQRTEQGDSAMYLCASSLGENYGYTFGSGTRLTVV.